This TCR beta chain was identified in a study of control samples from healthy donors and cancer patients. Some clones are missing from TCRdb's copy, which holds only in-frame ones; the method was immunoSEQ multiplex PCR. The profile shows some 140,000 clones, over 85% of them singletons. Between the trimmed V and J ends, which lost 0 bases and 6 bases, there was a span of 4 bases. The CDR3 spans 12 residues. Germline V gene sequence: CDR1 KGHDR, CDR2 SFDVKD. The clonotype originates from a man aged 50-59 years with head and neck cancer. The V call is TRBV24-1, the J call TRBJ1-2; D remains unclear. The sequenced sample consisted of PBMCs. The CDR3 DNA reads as TGTGCCACCAGTGATTTGAATGATGGCTACACCTTC. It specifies CATSDLNDGYTF.